Sequencing of this T cell receptor (beta chain) was carried out in a study of response to subunit inactivated influenza vaccine. Findings and caveats of the study: Researchers suggested that each seasonal influenza vaccination recruits few new T cells.

TCRdb independently ran MiXCR on the RT-PCR reads; one entry per CDR3 protein. Of roughly 760,000 distinct CDR3 sequences detected, 21% appear once; the ten largest clones hold 10% to 13%. V was pared by 1 base and J by 3 bases, with 7 bases of the junction left unmatched. In germline, CDR1 is SGHVS, CDR2 FQNEAQ. This CDR3 is built from 16 residues. Notes on this clonotype: Antigen unknown.

The clonotype was recovered from a man aged 50 to 60 who received an inactivated influenza vaccine. The source material was PBMCs from blood, sampled about 5 days after vaccination. The chain uses TRBV7-8 and TRBJ2-7, with 9 bases identical to TRBD2. The CDR3 nucleotides are TGTGCCAGCAGCTTAGGGGGGCTAGCGGGGAGCTACGAGCAGTACTTC. It yields the protein CASSLGGLAGSYEQYF.